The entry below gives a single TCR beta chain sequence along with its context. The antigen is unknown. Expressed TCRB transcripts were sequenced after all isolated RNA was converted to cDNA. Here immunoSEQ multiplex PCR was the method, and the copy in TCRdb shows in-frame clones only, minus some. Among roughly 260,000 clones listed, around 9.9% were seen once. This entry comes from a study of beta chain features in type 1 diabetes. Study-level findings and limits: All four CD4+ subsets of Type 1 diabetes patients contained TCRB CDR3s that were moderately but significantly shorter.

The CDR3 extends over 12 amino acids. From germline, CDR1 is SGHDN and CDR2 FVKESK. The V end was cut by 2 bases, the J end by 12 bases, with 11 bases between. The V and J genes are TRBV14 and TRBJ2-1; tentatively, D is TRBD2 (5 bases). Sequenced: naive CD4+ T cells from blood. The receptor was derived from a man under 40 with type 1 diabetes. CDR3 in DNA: TGTGCCAGCAGCCAATCCCGGGGTGTGCAGTTCTTC. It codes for CASSQSRGVQFF.